This T cell receptor (beta chain) emerged from a study of blood T cell repertoires in COVID-19 (dated by TCRdb to 2020 to 2022). In the study overall: Samples covering the acute and convalescent phases of COVID-19 were provided by collaborators in the United States, Italy and Spain. The material from the prospective study consisted of cDNA or gDNA derived from T cells, B-cell-depleted T cells, or PBMCs. Subjects who had been exposed to COVID-19, were actively infected with it, or had recovered from it provided the deeply sampled blood TCRbeta repertoires that made up the dataset. The repertoires were released in a freely available public database intended as a resource for research on the immune response to SARS-CoV-2. The samples were drawn from two sources: the first 160 participants of the ongoing ImmuneRACE study, and 1,000 to 1,500 subjects contributed by 6 global collaborators. Nearly every sample came with metadata listing a de-identified subject ID, COVID-19 status, age in years and sex. Where available, HLA class I and class II types were obtained from metadata supplied by the sample provider rather than from assay-based typing. Beyond this particular receptor, the publication reports: Clinical and demographic metadata were provided uncurated, with the amount varying by source and participant.

About this clone itself: This clone's antigen is unknown. No base-level quality is on record; no much larger clone is a single base apart.

One collaborating source in Seattle enrolled patients while the patients were actively infected and followed the patients over time throughout the course of disease. Whole blood was collected in K2EDTA tubes by collaborating institutions according to the institutions' own protocols. For TCRbeta analysis, collaborator samples were shipped as frozen whole blood, as isolated PBMCs, or as DNA extracted from either sample type. The immunoSEQ Assay, a bias-controlled multiplex PCR, was used to amplify TCRbeta CDR3 regions from genomic DNA. The paper's data handling went like this. The number of nucleated cells in each sample was estimated by amplification of reference gene primers within the assay. To quantify the absolute abundance of each unique TCRbeta CDR3 rearrangement, sequence reads were collapsed and filtered. For each sample, productive Simpson clonality was calculated as the square root of Simpson's diversity index over productive rearrangements. Drawn from immuneACCESS, this table holds only the in-frame rearrangements with V and J called that TCRdb kept. Clones are partly lost; checked studies trace under half to an unresolved V gene and leave the rest unexplained. V, J and clone size were drawn from that table, and D and trimming were deduced from the DNA. In this sample the table shows some 180,000 clones, 82% of which occur a single time. The ten largest account for about 8% of the sample.

Reading from cysteine to phenylalanine, the CDR3 counts 15 amino acids. Here the CDR3 DNA is all that survives: 45 bases in frame from base 1. Source material: peripheral blood. The chain was built from TRBV21-1 and TRBJ2-7; TRBD1, as called in the table, went unchecked against the DNA. TRBV21-1 represents a pseudogene. This receptor was obtained from an older woman with COVID-19, enrolled during active disease. The DNA sequence follows: TGTGCCAGCGCTTTCTGGACAGGGGGTCCCTACGAGCAGTACTTC. This yields the protein CASAFWTGGPYEQYF.